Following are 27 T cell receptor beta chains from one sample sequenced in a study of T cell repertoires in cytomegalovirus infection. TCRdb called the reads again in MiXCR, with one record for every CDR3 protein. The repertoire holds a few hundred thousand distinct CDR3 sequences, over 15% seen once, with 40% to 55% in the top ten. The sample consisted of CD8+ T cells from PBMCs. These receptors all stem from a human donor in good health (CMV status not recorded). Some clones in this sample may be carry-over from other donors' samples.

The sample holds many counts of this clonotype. This chain's CDR3 is CASSFWDRGRTREQYF. In DNA form, the CDR3 reads TGTGCCAGCAGCTTCTGGGACAGGGGAAGGACGCGGGAGCAGTACTTC. The genes are TRBV11-2 and TRBJ2-7; TRBD1 matches 10 bases. Unmatched junction bases numbered 12, after V lost 3 bases and J lost 7 bases. The length of the CDR3 is 16 residues. Germline V gene sequence: CDR1 SGHAT, CDR2 FQNNGV.

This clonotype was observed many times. CDR3: CSAPALQMRGSPLHF. CDR3 nucleotides: TGCAGTGCGCCCGCCCTACAGATGAGGGGTTCACCCCTCCACTTT. V usage is TRBV20-1 and J usage is TRBJ1-6, with a weak D call TRBD1 (5 bases). The CDR3 loop spans 15 amino acids. V was pared by 6 bases and J by 9 bases, with 21 bases between. The V gene's germline CDR1 is DFQATT and CDR2 SNEGSKA (reference sequence).

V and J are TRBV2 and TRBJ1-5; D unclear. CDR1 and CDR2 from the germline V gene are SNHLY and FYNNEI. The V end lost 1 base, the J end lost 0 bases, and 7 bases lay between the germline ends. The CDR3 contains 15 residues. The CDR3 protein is CASSEEEYSNQPQHF. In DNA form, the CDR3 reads TGTGCCAGCAGTGAAGAGGAGTATAGCAATCAGCCCCAGCATTTT.

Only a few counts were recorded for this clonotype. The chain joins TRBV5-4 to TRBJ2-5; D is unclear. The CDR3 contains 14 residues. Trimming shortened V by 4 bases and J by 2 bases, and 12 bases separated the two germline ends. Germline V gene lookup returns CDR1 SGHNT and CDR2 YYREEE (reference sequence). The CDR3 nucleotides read TGTGCCAGCAGCCCTAACGATTATCAAGAGACCCAGTACTTC. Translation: CASSPNDYQETQYF.

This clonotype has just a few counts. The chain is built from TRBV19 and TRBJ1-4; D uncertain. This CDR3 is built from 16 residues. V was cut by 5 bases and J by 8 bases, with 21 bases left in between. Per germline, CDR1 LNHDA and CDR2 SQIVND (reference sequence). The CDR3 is CASSELGNGVGEKLFF. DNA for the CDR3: TGTGCCAGTAGTGAGCTGGGGAACGGGGTTGGCGAAAAACTGTTTTTT.

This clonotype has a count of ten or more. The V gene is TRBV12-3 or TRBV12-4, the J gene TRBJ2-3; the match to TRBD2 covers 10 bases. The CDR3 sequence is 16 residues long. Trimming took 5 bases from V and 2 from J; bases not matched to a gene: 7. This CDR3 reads CASSLSGGPNTDTQYF. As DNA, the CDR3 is TGTGCCAGCAGTCTTAGCGGGGGGCCCAACACAGATACGCAGTATTTT.

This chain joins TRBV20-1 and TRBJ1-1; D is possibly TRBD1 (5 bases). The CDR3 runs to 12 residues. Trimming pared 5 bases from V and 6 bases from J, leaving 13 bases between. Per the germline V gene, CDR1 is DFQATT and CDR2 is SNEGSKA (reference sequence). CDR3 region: CSAEWGRAEAFF. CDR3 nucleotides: TGCAGTGCTGAATGGGGCAGGGCTGAAGCTTTCTTT.

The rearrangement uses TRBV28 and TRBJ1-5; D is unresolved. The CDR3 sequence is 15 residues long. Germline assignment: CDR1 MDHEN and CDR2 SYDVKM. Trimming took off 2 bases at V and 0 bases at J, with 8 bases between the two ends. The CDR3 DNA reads TGTGCCAGCAGTTTACTTCTGGATAGCAATCAGCCCCAGCATTTT. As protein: CASSLLLDSNQPQHF.

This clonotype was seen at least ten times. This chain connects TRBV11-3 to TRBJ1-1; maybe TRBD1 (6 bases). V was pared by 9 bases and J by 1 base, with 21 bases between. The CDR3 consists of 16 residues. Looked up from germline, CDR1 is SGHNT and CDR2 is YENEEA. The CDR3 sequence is CARPHDRRGPNTEAFF. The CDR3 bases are TGTGCCAGGCCTCACGACAGGCGAGGCCCGAACACTGAAGCTTTCTTT.

CDR3 sequence (DNA): TGTGCCAGTCGGGACAGGGGAGGAGAAACTAATGAAAAACTGTTTTTT. It is translated as CASRDRGGETNEKLFF. The genes are TRBV28 and TRBJ1-4; 10 bases agree with TRBD1. J lost 1 base, V lost 9 bases, and 8 bases had no gene match. Germline assignment: CDR1 MDHEN and CDR2 SYDVKM. This CDR3 comprises 16 residues.

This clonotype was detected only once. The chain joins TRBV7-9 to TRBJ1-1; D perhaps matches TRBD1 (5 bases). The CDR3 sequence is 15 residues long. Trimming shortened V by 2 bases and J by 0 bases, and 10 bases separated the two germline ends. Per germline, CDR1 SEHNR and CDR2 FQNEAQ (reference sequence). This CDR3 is CASSLTQGMNTEAFF. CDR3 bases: TGTGCCAGCAGCTTAACTCAGGGCATGAACACTGAAGCTTTCTTT.

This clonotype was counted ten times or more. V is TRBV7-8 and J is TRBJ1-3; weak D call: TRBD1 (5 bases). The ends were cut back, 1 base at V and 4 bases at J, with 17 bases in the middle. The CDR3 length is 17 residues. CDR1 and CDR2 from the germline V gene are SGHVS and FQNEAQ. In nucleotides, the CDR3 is TGTGCCAGCAGCTTAGAGGTTGCGGGGGTTCAAGGAAACACCATATATTTT. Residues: CASSLEVAGVQGNTIYF.

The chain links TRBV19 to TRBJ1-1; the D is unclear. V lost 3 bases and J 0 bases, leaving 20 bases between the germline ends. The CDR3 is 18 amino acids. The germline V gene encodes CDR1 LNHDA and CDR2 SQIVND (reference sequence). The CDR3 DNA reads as TGTGCCAGTAGTATTGAACAGCCCAATGCTCTTTTGAACACTGAAGCTTTCTTT. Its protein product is CASSIEQPNALLNTEAFF.

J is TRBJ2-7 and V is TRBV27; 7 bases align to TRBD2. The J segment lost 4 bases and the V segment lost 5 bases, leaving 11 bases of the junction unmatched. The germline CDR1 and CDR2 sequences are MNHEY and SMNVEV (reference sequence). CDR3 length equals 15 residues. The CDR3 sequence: CASSPPGRETYEQYF. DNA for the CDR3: TGTGCCAGCAGTCCCCCAGGGCGGGAGACATACGAGCAGTACTTC.

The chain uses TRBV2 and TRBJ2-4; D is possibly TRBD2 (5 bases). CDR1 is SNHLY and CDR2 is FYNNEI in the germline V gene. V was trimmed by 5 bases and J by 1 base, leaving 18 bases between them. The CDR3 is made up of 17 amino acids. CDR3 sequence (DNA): TGTGCCAGCAGTCGGACTGAAGCCGGGGTGGCCAAAAACATTCAGTACTTC. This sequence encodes CASSRTEAGVAKNIQYF.

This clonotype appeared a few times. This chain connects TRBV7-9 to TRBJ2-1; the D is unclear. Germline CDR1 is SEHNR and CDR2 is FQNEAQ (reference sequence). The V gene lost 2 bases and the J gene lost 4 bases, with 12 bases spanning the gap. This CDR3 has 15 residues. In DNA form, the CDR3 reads TGTGCCAGCAGCTTATTAGCCGGTGAATACAATGAGCAGTTCTTC. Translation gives CASSLLAGEYNEQFF.

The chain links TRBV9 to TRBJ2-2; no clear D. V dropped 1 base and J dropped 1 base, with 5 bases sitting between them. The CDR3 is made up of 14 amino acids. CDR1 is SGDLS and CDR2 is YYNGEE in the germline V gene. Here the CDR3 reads CASSVNRNTGELFF. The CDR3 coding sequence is TGTGCCAGCAGCGTAAACCGGAACACCGGGGAGCTGTTTTTT.

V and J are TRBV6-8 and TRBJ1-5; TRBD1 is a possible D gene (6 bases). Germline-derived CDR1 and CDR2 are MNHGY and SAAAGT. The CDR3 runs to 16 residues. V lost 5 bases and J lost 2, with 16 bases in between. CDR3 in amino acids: CASSTSYRAGNQPQHF. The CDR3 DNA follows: TGTGCCAGCAGTACAAGCTACAGGGCCGGCAATCAGCCCCAGCATTTT.

The CDR3 bases are TGTGCCAGCTCCGGGACACACAATCAGCCCCAGCATTTT. This encodes CASSGTHNQPQHF. The rearrangement links TRBV2 to TRBJ1-5, with D possibly matching TRBD1 (6 bases). V was pared by 8 bases and J by 3 bases, with 11 bases between. Per the germline V gene, CDR1 is SNHLY and CDR2 is FYNNEI. The CDR3 extends over 13 amino acids.

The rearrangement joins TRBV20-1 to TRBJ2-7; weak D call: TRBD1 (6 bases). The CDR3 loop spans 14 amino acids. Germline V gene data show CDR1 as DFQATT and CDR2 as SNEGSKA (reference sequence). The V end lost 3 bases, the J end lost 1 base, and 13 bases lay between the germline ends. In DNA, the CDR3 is TGCAGTGCTAGTACCAGGGGTTTATCCTACGAGCAGTACTTC. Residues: CSASTRGLSYEQYF.

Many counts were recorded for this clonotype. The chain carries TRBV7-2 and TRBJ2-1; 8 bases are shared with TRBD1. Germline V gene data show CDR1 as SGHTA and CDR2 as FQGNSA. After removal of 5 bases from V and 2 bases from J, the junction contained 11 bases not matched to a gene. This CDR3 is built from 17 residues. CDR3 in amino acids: CASSPRPQGAAYNEQFF. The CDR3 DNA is TGTGCCAGCAGCCCGCGCCCTCAGGGGGCCGCCTACAATGAGCAGTTCTTC.

CDR3 residues: CASSSSVAEAFF. The CDR3 coding sequence is TGTGCCAGCAGTTCCTCCGTGGCTGAAGCTTTCTTT. The V and J genes are TRBV6-6 and TRBJ1-1; D remains ambiguous. Germline assignment: CDR1 MNHNY and CDR2 SVGAGI (reference sequence). CDR3 size: 12 residues. The V end lost 4 bases, the J end lost 6 bases, and 9 bases lay between the germline ends.

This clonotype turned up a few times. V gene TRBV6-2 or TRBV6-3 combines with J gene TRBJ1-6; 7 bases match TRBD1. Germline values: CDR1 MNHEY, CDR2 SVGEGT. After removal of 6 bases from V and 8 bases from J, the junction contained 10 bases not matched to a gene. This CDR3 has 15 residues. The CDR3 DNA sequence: TGTGCCAGCAGGCACCGGGACAGTTTGGATTCACCCCTCCACTTT. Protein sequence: CASRHRDSLDSPLHF.

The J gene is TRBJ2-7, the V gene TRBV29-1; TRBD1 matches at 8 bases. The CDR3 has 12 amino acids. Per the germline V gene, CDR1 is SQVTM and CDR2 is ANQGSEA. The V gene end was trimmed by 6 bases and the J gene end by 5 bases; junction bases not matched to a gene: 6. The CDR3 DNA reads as TGCAGCGTCTGGACAGGGTCCAACGAGCAGTACTTC. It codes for CSVWTGSNEQYF.

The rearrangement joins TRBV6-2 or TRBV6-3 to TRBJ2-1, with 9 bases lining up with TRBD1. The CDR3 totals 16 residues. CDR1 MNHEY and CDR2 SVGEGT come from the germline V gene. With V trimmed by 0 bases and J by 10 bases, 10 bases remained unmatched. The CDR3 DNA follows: TGTGCCAGCAGTTACTCCTACAGGGGGCTGTCGGTCGAGCAGTTCTTC. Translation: CASSYSYRGLSVEQFF.

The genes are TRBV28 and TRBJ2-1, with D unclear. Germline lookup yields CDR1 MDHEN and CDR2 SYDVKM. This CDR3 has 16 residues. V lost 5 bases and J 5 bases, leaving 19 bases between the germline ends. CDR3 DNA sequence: TGTGCCAGCAGTCGCCCTGGGTACGATGGGGACAATGAGCAGTTCTTC. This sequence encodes CASSRPGYDGDNEQFF.

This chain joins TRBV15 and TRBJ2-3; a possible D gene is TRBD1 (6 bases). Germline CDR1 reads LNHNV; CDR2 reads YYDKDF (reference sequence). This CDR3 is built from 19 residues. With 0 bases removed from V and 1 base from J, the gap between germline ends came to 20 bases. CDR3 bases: TGTGCCACCAGCAGAGATCAGGGGTACCGGGGTCGCGGCACAGATACGCAGTATTTT. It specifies CATSRDQGYRGRGTDTQYF.